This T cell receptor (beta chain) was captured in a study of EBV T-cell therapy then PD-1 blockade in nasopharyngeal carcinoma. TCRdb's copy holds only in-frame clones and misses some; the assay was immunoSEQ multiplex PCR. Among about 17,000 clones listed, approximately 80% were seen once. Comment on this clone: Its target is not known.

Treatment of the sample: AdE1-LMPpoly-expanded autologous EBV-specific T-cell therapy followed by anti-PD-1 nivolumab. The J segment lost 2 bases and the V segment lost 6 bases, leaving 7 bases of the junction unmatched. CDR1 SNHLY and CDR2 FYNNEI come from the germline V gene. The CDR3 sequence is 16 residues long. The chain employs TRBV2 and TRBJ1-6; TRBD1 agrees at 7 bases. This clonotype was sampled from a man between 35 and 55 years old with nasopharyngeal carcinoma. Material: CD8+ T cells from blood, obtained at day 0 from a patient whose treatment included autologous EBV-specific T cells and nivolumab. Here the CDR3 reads CASSADRVAYNSPLHF. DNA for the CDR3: TGTGCCAGCAGCGCAGACAGGGTAGCCTATAATTCACCCCTCCACTTT.